This T cell receptor (beta chain) is drawn from a study of blood T cell repertoires in COVID-19. At the level of the study: Whether acute or convalescent, the COVID-19 samples came from the United States, Italy and Spain. PBMCs, B-cell-depleted T cells, or T cells provided the cDNA or gDNA that made up the material.

Trimming took 0 bases from V and 9 from J; bases not matched to a gene: 5. This CDR3 region has 14 residues. As handled by the study authors: From reference gene primer amplification, estimates of nucleated cell counts were derived. Method: immunoSEQ multiplex PCR; TCRdb's copy keeps in-frame clones and lacks some. V, J and clone size were drawn from that table, and D and trimming were deduced from the DNA. This sample has 210,000 or so clones, with roughly nine tenths found just once. What was sequenced was peripheral blood. The clonotype originates from a man aged 30 to 39 with acute or convalescent COVID-19. This chain uses TRBV23-1 with TRBJ2-3; TRBD2 aligns across 8 bases. TRBV23-1 is an open reading frame whose function is uncertain. This CDR3 is CASSQSTSGSTQYF. Written as DNA, the CDR3 is TGCGCCAGCAGTCAATCTACGAGCGGGAGCACGCAGTATTTT.